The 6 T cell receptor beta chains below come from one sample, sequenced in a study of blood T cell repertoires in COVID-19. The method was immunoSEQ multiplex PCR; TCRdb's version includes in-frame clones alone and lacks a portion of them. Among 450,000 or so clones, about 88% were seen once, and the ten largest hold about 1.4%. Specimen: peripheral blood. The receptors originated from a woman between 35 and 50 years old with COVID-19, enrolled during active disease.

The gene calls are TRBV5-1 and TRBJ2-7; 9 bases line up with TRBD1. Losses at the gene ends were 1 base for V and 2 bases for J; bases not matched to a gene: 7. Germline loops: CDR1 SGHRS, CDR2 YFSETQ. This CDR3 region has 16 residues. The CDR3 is CASSLITGTGTYEQYF. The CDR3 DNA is TGCGCCAGCAGCTTGATAACCGGGACAGGGACCTACGAGCAGTACTTC.

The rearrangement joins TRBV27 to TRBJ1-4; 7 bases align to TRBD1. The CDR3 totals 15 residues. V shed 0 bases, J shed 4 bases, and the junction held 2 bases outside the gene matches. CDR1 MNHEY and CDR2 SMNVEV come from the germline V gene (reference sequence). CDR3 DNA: TGTGCCAGCAGTTTATCTACAGGGGATAATGAAAAACTGTTTTTT. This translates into CASSLSTGDNEKLFF.

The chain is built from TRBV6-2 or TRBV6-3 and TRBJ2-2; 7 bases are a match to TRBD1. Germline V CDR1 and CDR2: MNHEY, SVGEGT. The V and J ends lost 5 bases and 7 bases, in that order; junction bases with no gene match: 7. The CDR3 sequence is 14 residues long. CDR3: CASSLTGPGGELFF. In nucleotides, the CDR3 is TGTGCCAGCAGTCTGACAGGGCCGGGCGGGGAGCTGTTTTTT.

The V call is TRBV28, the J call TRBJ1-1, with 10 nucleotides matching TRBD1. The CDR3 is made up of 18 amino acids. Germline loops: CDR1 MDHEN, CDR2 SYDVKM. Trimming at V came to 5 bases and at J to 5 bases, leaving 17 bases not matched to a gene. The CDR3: CASSPAGTGVSGRTEAFF. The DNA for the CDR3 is TGTGCCAGCAGTCCAGCCGGGACAGGGGTCTCTGGGAGGACTGAAGCTTTCTTT.

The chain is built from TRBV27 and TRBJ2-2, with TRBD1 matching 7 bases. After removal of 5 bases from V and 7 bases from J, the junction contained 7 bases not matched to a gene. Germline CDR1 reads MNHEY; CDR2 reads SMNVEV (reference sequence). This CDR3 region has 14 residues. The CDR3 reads CASSPTNRGGELFF. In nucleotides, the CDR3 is TGTGCCAGCAGTCCAACTAACAGGGGCGGGGAGCTGTTTTTT.

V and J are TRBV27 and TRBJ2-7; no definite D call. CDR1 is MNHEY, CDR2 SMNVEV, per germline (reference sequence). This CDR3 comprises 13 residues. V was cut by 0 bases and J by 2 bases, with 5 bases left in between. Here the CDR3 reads CASSLSRAYEQYF. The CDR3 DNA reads TGTGCCAGCAGTTTATCGCGCGCCTACGAGCAGTACTTC.